What follows describes a single TCR beta chain. These data belong to a study of T cell responses to AZD1222 COVID-19 vaccine. Losses at the gene ends were 4 bases for V and 6 bases for J; bases not matched to a gene: 5. Germline-derived CDR1 and CDR2 are MDHEN and SYDVKM. CDR3 size: 14 residues. The data were produced by immunoSEQ multiplex PCR, yet TCRdb's version contains in-frame clones alone and is incomplete. The sample contains tens of thousands of clones, approximately 87% of which appear only once. The receptor's source is an adult who received the AZD1222 COVID-19 vaccine. Sequences were derived from peripheral blood, sampled 28 days after the second AZD1222 dose. V and J are TRBV28 and TRBJ1-2; TRBD1 aligns across 10 bases. The CDR3 is CASSSGQGRNGYTF. The CDR3, as DNA: TGTGCCAGCAGTTCGGGACAGGGGAGGAATGGCTACACCTTC.